The clone carrying this T cell receptor (beta chain) was counted a few times. V dropped 5 bases and J dropped 8 bases, with 12 bases sitting between them. Germline CDR1 reads SGHTA; CDR2 reads FQGTGA. The CDR3 covers 12 residues. Libraries were prepared by immunoSEQ multiplex PCR; TCRdb keeps only in-frame clonotypes and omits some of them. The sample yields approximately 42,000 clones, roughly four fifths seen once. These data originate in a study of OX40 agonist ivuxolimab in advanced cancers. The genes are TRBV7-3 and TRBJ1-1; D uncertain. The receptor was isolated from an adult with an advanced solid tumor such as melanoma, head and neck, liver or kidney cancer. This material consisted of CD4+ or CD8+ T cells sorted from blood, taken in a trial of the OX40 agonist ivuxolimab. Here the CDR3 reads CASSPGGDEAFF. The CDR3 nucleotides are TGTGCCAGCAGCCCCGGAGGTGACGAAGCTTTCTTT. The full variable domain, its missing parts supplied by reference TRBV7-3 and TRBJ1-1, is GAGVSQTPSNKVTEKGKYVELRCDPISGHTALYWYRQSLGQGPEFLIYFQGTGAADDSGLPNDRFFAVRPEGSVSTLKIQRTERGDSAVYLCASSPGGDEAFFGQGTRLTVV.